This T cell receptor (beta chain) was sequenced in a study of blood T cell repertoires in COVID-19. The overall study: Samples came from the United States, Italy and Spain, spanning acute and convalescent COVID-19. T cells, B-cell-depleted T cells, or PBMCs supplied cDNA or gDNA.

The method was immunoSEQ multiplex PCR; TCRdb's version includes in-frame clones alone and lacks a portion of them. This table holds about 400,000 clones, around 89% found once. V was shortened by 4 bases and J by 5 bases, with 12 bases between the two germline ends. The CDR3 has 13 amino acids. Per the germline V gene, CDR1 is SGHRS and CDR2 is YFSETQ. This clone occurred once. J is TRBJ1-2 and V is TRBV5-1; tentatively, D is TRBD1 (6 bases). The source material was PBMCs or T cells enriched from blood (not recorded which). The clonotype originates from a woman aged 25 to 39 with acute COVID-19. This chain's CDR3 is CASSPLGQYGYTF. The DNA of the CDR3 is TGCGCCAGCAGCCCACTCGGACAGTATGGCTACACCTTC.